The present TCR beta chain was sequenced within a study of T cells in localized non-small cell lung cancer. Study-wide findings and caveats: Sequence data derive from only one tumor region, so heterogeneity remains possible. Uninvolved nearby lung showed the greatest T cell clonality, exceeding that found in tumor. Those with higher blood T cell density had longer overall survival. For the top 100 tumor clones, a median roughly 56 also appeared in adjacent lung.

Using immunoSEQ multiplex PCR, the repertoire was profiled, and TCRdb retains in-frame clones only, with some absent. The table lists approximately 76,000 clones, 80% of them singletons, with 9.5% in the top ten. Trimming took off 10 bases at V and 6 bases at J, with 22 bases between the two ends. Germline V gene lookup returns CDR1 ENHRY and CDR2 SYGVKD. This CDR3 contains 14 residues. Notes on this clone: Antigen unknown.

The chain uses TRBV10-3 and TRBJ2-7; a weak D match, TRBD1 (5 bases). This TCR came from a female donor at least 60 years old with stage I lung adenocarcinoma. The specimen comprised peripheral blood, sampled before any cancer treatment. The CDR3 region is CATALLTANGEQYF. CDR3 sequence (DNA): TGTGCCACCGCTTTGTTGACAGCTAACGGCGAGCAGTACTTC.